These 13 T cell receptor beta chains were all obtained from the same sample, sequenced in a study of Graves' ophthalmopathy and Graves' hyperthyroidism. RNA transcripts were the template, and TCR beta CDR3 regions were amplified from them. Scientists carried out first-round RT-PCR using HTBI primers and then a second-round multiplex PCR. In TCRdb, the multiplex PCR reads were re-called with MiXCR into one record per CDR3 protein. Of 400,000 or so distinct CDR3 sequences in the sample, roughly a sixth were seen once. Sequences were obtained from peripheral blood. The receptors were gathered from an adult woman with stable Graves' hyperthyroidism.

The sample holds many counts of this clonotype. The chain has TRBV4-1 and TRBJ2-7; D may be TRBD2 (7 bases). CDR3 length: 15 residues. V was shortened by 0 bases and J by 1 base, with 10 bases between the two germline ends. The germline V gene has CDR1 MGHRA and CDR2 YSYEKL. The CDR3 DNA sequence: TGCGCCAGCAGCCAAGAAGGGAGGGGGTCCTACGAGCAGTACTTC. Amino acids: CASSQEGRGSYEQYF.

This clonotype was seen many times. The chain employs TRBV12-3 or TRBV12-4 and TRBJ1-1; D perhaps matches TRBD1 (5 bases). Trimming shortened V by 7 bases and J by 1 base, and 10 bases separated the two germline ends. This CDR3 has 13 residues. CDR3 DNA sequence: TGTGCCAGCAAGTGGGGGGGGAACACTGAAGCTTTCTTT. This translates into CASKWGGNTEAFF.

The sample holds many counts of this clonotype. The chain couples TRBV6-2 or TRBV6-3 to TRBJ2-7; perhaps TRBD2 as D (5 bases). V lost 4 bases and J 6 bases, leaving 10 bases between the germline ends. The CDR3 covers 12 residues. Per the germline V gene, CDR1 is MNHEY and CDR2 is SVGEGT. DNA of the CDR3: TGTGCCAGCAGTTTGGGAGTCCTCGAGCAGTACTTC. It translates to CASSLGVLEQYF.

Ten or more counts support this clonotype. This chain's CDR3 is CASSFPTSGNRAYEQYF. Written as DNA, the CDR3 is TGTGCCAGCAGCTTTCCGACTAGCGGGAACCGGGCCTACGAGCAGTACTTC. This chain connects TRBV28 to TRBJ2-7, with 11 positions matching TRBD2. Per the germline V gene, CDR1 is MDHEN and CDR2 is SYDVKM. The V and J ends lost 6 bases and 2 bases, in that order; junction bases with no gene match: 12. This CDR3 region has 17 residues.

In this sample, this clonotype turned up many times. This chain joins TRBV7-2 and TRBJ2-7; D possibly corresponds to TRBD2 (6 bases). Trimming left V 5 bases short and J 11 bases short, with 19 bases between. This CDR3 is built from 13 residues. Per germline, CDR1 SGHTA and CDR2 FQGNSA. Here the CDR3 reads CASSRDLPAKEYF. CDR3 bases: TGTGCCAGCAGCCGGGACTTACCCGCCAAGGAGTACTTC.

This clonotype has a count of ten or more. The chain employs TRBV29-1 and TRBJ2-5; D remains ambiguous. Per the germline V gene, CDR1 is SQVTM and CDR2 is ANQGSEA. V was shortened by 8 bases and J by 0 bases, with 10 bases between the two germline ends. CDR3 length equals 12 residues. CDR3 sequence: CSIWTNQETQYF. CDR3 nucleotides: TGCAGCATTTGGACGAACCAAGAGACCCAGTACTTC.

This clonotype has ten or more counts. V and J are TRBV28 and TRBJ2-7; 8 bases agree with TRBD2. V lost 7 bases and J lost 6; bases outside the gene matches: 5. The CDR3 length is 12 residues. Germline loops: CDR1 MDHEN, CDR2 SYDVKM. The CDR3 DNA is TGTGCCAGCAAGGGACTAGTTTCCGAGCAGTACTTC. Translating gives CASKGLVSEQYF.

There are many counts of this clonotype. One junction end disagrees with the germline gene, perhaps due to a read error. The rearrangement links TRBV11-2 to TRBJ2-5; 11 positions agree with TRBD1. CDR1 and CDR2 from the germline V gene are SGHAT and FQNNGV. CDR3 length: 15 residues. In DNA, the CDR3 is TGTGCCAGCAGCCGTCGGGGGACAGGGGGAGAGACCAAGTACTTC. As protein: CASSRRGTGGETKYF.

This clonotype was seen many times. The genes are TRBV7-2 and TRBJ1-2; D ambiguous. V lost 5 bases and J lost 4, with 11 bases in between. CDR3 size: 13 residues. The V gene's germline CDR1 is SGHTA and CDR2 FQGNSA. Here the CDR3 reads CASSLGPFYGYTF. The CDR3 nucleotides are TGTGCCAGCAGCCTCGGGCCCTTCTATGGCTACACCTTC.

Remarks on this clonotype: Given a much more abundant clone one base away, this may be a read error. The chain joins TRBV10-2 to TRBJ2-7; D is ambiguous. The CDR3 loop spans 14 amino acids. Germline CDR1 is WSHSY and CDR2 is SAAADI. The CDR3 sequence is CACSDIDLLGEQYF. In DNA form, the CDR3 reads TGCGCCTGCAGTGATATTGATCTCCTAGGCGAGCAGTACTTC.

The CDR3 loop reads CASSSGTGVNYGYTF. The CDR3 DNA reads TGTGCCAGCAGCTCCGGGACAGGCGTTAACTATGGCTACACCTTC. The chain recombines TRBV7-2 with TRBJ1-2; 8 nucleotides line up with TRBD1. The CDR3 has 15 residues. Unmatched junction bases numbered 5, after V lost 4 bases and J lost 1 base. Germline CDR1 and CDR2: SGHTA and FQGNSA.

The CDR3 is CASGLTRPRAWGRNTEAFF. CDR3 bases: TGTGCTAGTGGTTTGACCCGTCCCCGGGCCTGGGGAAGGAACACTGAAGCTTTCTTT. This rearrangement joins TRBV12-5 to TRBJ1-1; D not certain. CDR3 size: 19 residues. V gave up 2 bases and J gave up 1 base, with 23 bases separating them. The V gene's germline CDR1 is LGHNT and CDR2 FRNRAP.

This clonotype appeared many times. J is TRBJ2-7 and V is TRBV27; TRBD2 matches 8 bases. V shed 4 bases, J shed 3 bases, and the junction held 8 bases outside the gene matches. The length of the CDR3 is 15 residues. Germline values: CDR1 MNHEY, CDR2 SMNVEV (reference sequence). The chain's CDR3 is CASSSGAGELYEQYF. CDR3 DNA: TGTGCCAGCAGTTCGGGAGCGGGAGAACTCTACGAGCAGTACTTC.